This T cell receptor (beta chain) was obtained from a study of OX40 agonist ivuxolimab in advanced cancers. Study-level points and caveats: CD4+ and CD8+ blood T cells expanded clonally by week 6 at 0.1 to 3.0 mg/kg.

Some clones are missing from TCRdb's copy, which holds only in-frame ones; the method was immunoSEQ multiplex PCR. The table includes 35,000 to 40,000 clones, less than 85% detected once. Points on this clone: What it recognizes is unknown.

The V end was cut by 3 bases, the J end by 6 bases, with 14 bases between. Germline-derived CDR1 and CDR2 are MNHEY and SMNVEV (reference sequence). The CDR3 sequence is 15 residues long. The clonotype originates from an adult with an advanced solid tumor such as melanoma, head and neck, liver or kidney cancer. The sample here was CD4+ or CD8+ T cells sorted from blood, taken in a trial of the OX40 agonist ivuxolimab. This rearrangement joins TRBV27 to TRBJ2-2; D is unclear. CDR3 protein: CASSFYPGESGELFF. The CDR3 DNA reads TGTGCCAGCAGTTTTTATCCGGGCGAGTCCGGGGAGCTGTTTTTT.